At least ten counts were recorded for the clone carrying this T cell receptor (beta chain). Its antigen is still unknown. The germline V gene has CDR1 SGHAT and CDR2 FQNNGV. This CDR3 is built from 15 residues. V trimming: 4 bases; J trimming: 5 bases; junction bases outside the gene matches: 2. TCRdb called the 5' RACE reads again in MiXCR, with one record for every CDR3 protein. The data contain about 100,000 distinct CDR3 sequences, less than 6.5% of them singletons. These data originate in a study of identical twins. Notes on the study in general: Reduced insertions were recorded for abundant cord blood beta clonotypes, with no such pattern in memory repertoires. Recombination models fit unrelated individuals' TCR alpha sharing but underestimated twins'.

This clonotype was sampled from a woman between 50 and 59 years old in good health. The J gene is TRBJ2-1, the V gene TRBV11-2, with 13 bases fitting TRBD2. Sequencing was carried out using memory T cells sorted from blood. CDR3 sequence: CASSSTSGRNNEQFF. The CDR3 coding sequence is TGTGCCAGCAGCTCGACTAGCGGGAGGAACAATGAGCAGTTCTTC. Looking up the rest from reference TRBV11-2 and TRBJ2-1 gives the full variable domain: EAGVAQSPRYKIIEKRQSVAFWCNPISGHATLYWYQQILGQGPKLLIQFQNNGVVDDSQLPKDRFSAERLKGVDSTLKIQPAKLEDSAVYLCASSSTSGRNNEQFFGPGTRLTVL.